These 16 T cell receptor beta chains share one sample of origin, sequenced in a study of cytomegalovirus exposure and HLA in healthy donors. The assay was immunoSEQ multiplex PCR, and TCRdb's table has in-frame clones only and misses some. Of 150,000 or so clones in the sample, around 83% were seen once. The sample comprised PBMCs. The receptors here all came from a human donor in good health.

The chain combines TRBV18 with TRBJ2-2; D might be TRBD1 (6 bases). Per germline, CDR1 KGHSH and CDR2 LQKENI. V was cut by 2 bases and J by 2 bases, with 9 bases left in between. The CDR3 contains 15 residues. The chain's CDR3 is CASSPRTENTGELFF. CDR3 bases: TGTGCCAGCTCACCAAGGACAGAAAACACCGGGGAGCTGTTTTTT.

The chain carries TRBV7-6 and TRBJ2-2; possibly TRBD1 for D (5 bases). Trimming stripped 2 bases from V and 5 bases from J, with 12 bases between. From germline, CDR1 is SGHVS and CDR2 FNYEAQ. The CDR3 runs to 15 residues. The CDR3 spells CASSLYRQPTGELFF. The CDR3 DNA reads as TGTGCCAGCAGCTTATACCGACAGCCTACCGGGGAGCTGTTTTTT.

The chain recombines TRBV6-1 with TRBJ2-7; 9 bases match TRBD2. With V trimmed by 7 bases and J by 2 bases, 9 bases remained unmatched. The CDR3 totals 15 residues. Germline CDR1 MNHNS, CDR2 SASEGT. The CDR3 DNA reads as TGTGCCAGCACGATATATAGCGGGAGCCCCTACGAGCAGTACTTC. This gives the protein CASTIYSGSPYEQYF.

Comments on this clone: The sample carries other DNA sequences with the same CDR3. The genes are TRBV11-2 and TRBJ2-7; D remains ambiguous. This CDR3 region has 11 residues. Trimming stripped 3 bases from V and 4 bases from J, with 4 bases between. Germline values: CDR1 SGHAT, CDR2 FQNNGV. The CDR3 DNA is TGTGCCAGCAGCTTGTTATACGAGCAGTACTTC. This codes for CASSLLYEQYF.

This chain connects TRBV7-2 to TRBJ2-5; weak D call: TRBD2 (6 bases). CDR1 is SGHTA and CDR2 is FQGNSA in the germline V gene. The CDR3 has 15 residues. V was shortened by 3 bases and J by 5 bases, with 16 bases between the two germline ends. Written as DNA, the CDR3 is TGTGCCAGCAGCTTCGGACGGGAGAGGTGGGAGACCCAGTACTTC. Translating gives CASSFGRERWETQYF.

The chain couples TRBV5-8 to TRBJ2-3; possible D gene TRBD2, 5 bases. This CDR3 region has 13 residues. Germline CDR1 and CDR2: SGHTS and YDEGEE. Trimming removed 6 bases from V and 0 bases from J, with 8 bases in between. As DNA, the CDR3 is TGTGCCAGCAACCGGGATAGCACAGATACGCAGTATTTT. Translation gives CASNRDSTDTQYF. Drawing the rest from reference TRBV5-8 and TRBJ2-3, the complete variable domain is EAGVTQSPTHLIKTRGQQATLRCSPISGHTSVYWYQQALGLGLQFLLWYDEGEERNRGNFPPRFSGRQFPNYSSELNVNALELEDSALYLCASNRDSTDTQYFGPGTRLTVL.

Details on this clone: Other DNA sequences in the sample encode the same CDR3. The chain employs TRBV18 and TRBJ2-7, with D hard to call. V gave up 3 bases and J gave up 0 bases, with 6 bases separating them. Germline V gene sequence: CDR1 KGHSH, CDR2 LQKENI. The CDR3 runs 13 residues. The CDR3 DNA reads as TGTGCCAGCTCACCGATTAGCTCCTACGAGCAGTACTTC. It encodes CASSPISSYEQYF.

The chain joins TRBV7-8 to TRBJ1-2, with TRBD1 identical over 10 bases. This CDR3 contains 19 residues. V lost 4 bases, J lost 1 base, and 15 bases stayed unmatched. CDR1 and CDR2 from the germline V gene are SGHVS and FQNEAQ. The CDR3 DNA reads as TGTGCCAGCAGCTCAAAGTCCCCCCGGACAGGGGGGTTTAACTATGGCTACACCTTC. It codes for CASSSKSPRTGGFNYGYTF.

The V gene is TRBV30, the J gene TRBJ1-1; 7 nucleotides line up with TRBD1. V was pared by 4 bases and J by 1 base, with 12 bases of the junction left unmatched. The length of the CDR3 is 16 residues. CDR1 is GTSNPN, CDR2 SVGIG, per germline (reference sequence). CDR3 loop: CAWITADRVANTEAFF. CDR3 bases: TGTGCCTGGATTACAGCAGACAGGGTCGCGAACACTGAAGCTTTCTTT.

V and J are TRBV10-3 and TRBJ1-6; 7 nucleotides agree with TRBD1. This CDR3 comprises 13 residues. The germline V gene has CDR1 ENHRY and CDR2 SYGVKD. V dropped 9 bases and J dropped 7; count of bases not matched to a gene: 6. The CDR3 DNA follows: TGTGCCATGCAGGGGGATGGGAATTCACCCCTCCACTTT. It encodes CAMQGDGNSPLHF.

J is TRBJ2-7 and V is TRBV27, with D maybe TRBD1 (7 bases). Germline assignment: CDR1 MNHEY and CDR2 SMNVEV (reference sequence). V lost 6 bases to trimming and J lost 4 bases, with 28 bases between them. CDR3 length: 18 amino acids. The CDR3 protein is CASRPSGGWPGGLYEQYF. Written as DNA, the CDR3 is TGTGCCAGCAGGCCGTCTGGTGGGTGGCCAGGGGGGCTTTACGAGCAGTACTTC.

V and J are TRBV5-1 and TRBJ2-1; no firm D call. This CDR3 contains 12 residues. Germline V gene data show CDR1 as SGHRS and CDR2 as YFSETQ. V lost 4 bases, J lost 3 bases, and 5 bases lay in between. The chain's CDR3 is CASSLNYNEQFF. DNA for the CDR3: TGCGCCAGCAGCCTTAACTACAATGAGCAGTTCTTC.

The rearrangement links TRBV7-8 to TRBJ1-2, with 9 bases that match TRBD1. Germline trimming cut 0 bases from V and 7 bases from J; bases unmatched to any gene: 3. CDR3 length equals 14 residues. Germline values: CDR1 SGHVS, CDR2 FQNEAQ. The CDR3 here is CASSLAGQGFGYTF. The CDR3, as DNA: TGTGCCAGCAGCTTAGCGGGACAGGGATTTGGCTACACCTTC.

V usage is TRBV5-6 and J usage is TRBJ2-3; 11 bases are shared with TRBD2. The length of the CDR3 is 16 residues. V dropped 4 bases and J dropped 4; count of bases not matched to a gene: 8. Germline assignment: CDR1 SGHDT and CDR2 YYEEEE. CDR3 loop: CASSKLAGAFADTQYF. The CDR3 nucleotides read TGTGCCAGCAGCAAACTAGCGGGAGCGTTCGCAGATACGCAGTATTTT.

V and J are TRBV6-1 and TRBJ1-2; a weak D match, TRBD1 (6 bases). Germline V gene data show CDR1 as MNHNS and CDR2 as SASEGT. This CDR3 contains 12 residues. Deletions cut 6 bases from V and 5 bases from J, with 10 bases between. The CDR3 sequence: CASRGTNYGYTF. For the CDR3, the DNA is TGTGCCAGCAGGGGGACAAATTATGGCTACACCTTC.

The J gene is TRBJ1-2, the V gene TRBV27; the D gene is possibly TRBD1 (6 bases). Trimming left V 5 bases short and J 0 bases short, with 19 bases between. The germline V gene encodes CDR1 MNHEY and CDR2 SMNVEV (reference sequence). There are 17 residues in the CDR3. CDR3 amino acids: CASSTIRGPSSNYGYTF. The CDR3 DNA sequence: TGTGCCAGCAGTACAATCAGGGGTCCCTCTTCTAACTATGGCTACACCTTC.